The rows below give T cell receptor beta chains drawn from one sample of a study of blood T cell repertoires in COVID-19. TCRdb keeps only in-frame clones here, not all; method: immunoSEQ multiplex PCR. Found here are around 59,000 clones, about four fifths of them singletons; the top ten hold 25% to 35%. Sequencing was carried out using peripheral blood. Source of these receptors: a woman at least 80 years old with active or convalescent COVID-19. CDR3s include the opening cysteine and the closing phenylalanine or tryptophan. A D gene is named only where the DNA matches it firmly. Some rows have no size entry. The others give once, few or many, or a class for an expanded clone.

TRBD1	TRBJ2-1	NA	TRBV5-4	CASSFRQGAYNEQFF	TGTGCCAGCAGCTTTAGACAGGGGGCGTACAATGAGCAGTTCTTC
NA	TRBJ2-7	once	TRBV5-1	CASNLDWGGVYEQYF	TGCGCCAGCAACCTTGATTGGGGGGGCGTCTACGAGCAGTACTTC
TRBD1	TRBJ1-2	few	TRBV3-1/TRBV3-2	CASSRGTGGDSYGYTF	TGTGCCAGCAGCCGTGGGACAGGGGGCGATTCCTATGGCTACACCTTC
TRBD1	TRBJ1-4	NA	TRBV27	CASSYIGGLSEKLFF	TGTGCCAGCAGTTACATAGGGGGCTTGAGTGAAAAACTGTTTTTT
NA	TRBJ2-7	NA	TRBV4-1	CASSQDGRGRYEQYF	TGCGCCAGCAGCCAAGACGGTAGGGGAAGGTACGAGCAGTACTTC
TRBD1	TRBJ2-4	NA	TRBV2	CASSNQGAKNIQYF	TGTGCCAGCAGCAATCAGGGGGCGAAAAACATTCAGTACTTC
TRBD1	TRBJ1-4	NA	TRBV7-8	CASSTGGVDEKLFF	TGTGCCAGCAGCACAGGGGGCGTGGATGAAAAACTGTTTTTT
NA	TRBJ1-5	few	TRBV14	CASSQIGGQPQHF	TGTGCCAGCAGCCAAATTGGGGGGCAGCCCCAGCATTTT
TRBD2	TRBJ2-3	large	TRBV7-9	CASSLRAGSTDTQYF	TGTGCCAGCAGCCTTAGAGCGGGGAGCACAGATACGCAGTATTTT
TRBD2	TRBJ2-7	NA	TRBV25-1	CASSEFLRGAREQYF	TGTGCCAGCAGTGAATTTCTGCGGGGGGCGAGGGAGCAGTACTTC
NA	TRBJ1-1	few	TRBV6-2/TRBV6-3	CASSRQSTDTEAFF	TGTGCCAGCAGTAGACAGTCCACCGACACTGAAGCTTTCTTT
TRBD2	TRBJ2-1	NA	TRBV3-1/TRBV3-2	CASSQGSGGGAYNEQFF	TGTGCCAGCAGCCAAGGGTCCGGCGGGGGGGCCTACAATGAGCAGTTCTTC
NA	TRBJ1-4	NA	TRBV5-4	CASTTRASNEKLFF	TGTGCCAGCACTACAAGGGCTAGCAATGAAAAACTGTTTTTT
TRBD2	TRBJ2-1	few	TRBV19	CASSIDSGSGVLHEQFF	TGTGCCAGTAGTATAGATTCTGGTAGCGGGGTTCTCCATGAGCAGTTCTTC
NA	TRBJ2-3	NA	TRBV19	CASSPWGGSTDTQYF	TGTGCCAGTAGTCCCTGGGGAGGTAGCACAGATACGCAGTATTTT
TRBD1	TRBJ2-7	once	TRBV18	CASSPAGQGSNEQYF	TGTGCCAGCTCACCAGCGGGACAGGGATCCAACGAGCAGTACTTC
TRBD2	TRBJ2-2	NA	TRBV3-1/TRBV3-2	CASSQFVAGGSNTGELFF	TGTGCCAGCAGCCAATTCGTAGCGGGGGGTTCGAACACCGGGGAGCTGTTTTTT
NA	TRBJ2-2	many	TRBV21-1	CASGTGLGGELFF	TGTGCCAGCGGAACAGGGTTAGGTGGGGAGCTGTTTTTT
NA	TRBJ1-3	NA	TRBV19	CASLRGEGNTIYF	TGTGCCAGTCTACGCGGCGAGGGAAACACCATATATTTT
TRBD1	TRBJ1-5	NA	TRBV12-5	CASGLDREQRGYGNQPQHF	TGTGCTAGTGGCCTGGACAGGGAACAAAGAGGGTATGGCAATCAGCCCCAGCATTTT
NA	TRBJ1-2	NA	TRBV6-6	CASSLAGFDGYTF	TGTGCCAGCAGTCTAGCAGGGTTTGATGGCTACACCTTC
NA	TRBJ2-5	many	TRBV7-9	CACMGTWGGPRHGETQYF	TGTGCCTGCATGGGGACTTGGGGGGGCCCCCGCCACGGAGAGACCCAGTACTTC
TRBD1	TRBJ1-6	NA	TRBV27	CASSFKGALDSPLHF	TGTGCCAGCAGTTTTAAGGGGGCGTTGGATTCACCCCTCCACTTT
NA	TRBJ2-2	NA	TRBV9	CASSVVGSNTGELFF	TGTGCCAGCAGCGTAGTGGGCAGCAACACCGGGGAGCTGTTTTTT
NA	TRBJ1-5	NA	TRBV6-5	CASSPGQISNQPQHF	TGTGCCAGCAGTCCAGGACAGATTAGCAATCAGCCCCAGCATTTT
NA	TRBJ2-3	NA	TRBV27	CASRDGLAQYF	TGTGCCAGCCGCGACGGTCTAGCGCAGTATTTT
TRBD1	TRBJ2-7	NA	TRBV29-1	CSATGGGGPYEQYF	TGCAGCGCTACAGGGGGCGGGGGACCCTACGAGCAGTACTTC
TRBD1	TRBJ1-1	medium-sized	TRBV27	CASSWGQGGEAFF	TGTGCCAGCAGTTGGGGACAGGGCGGTGAAGCTTTCTTT
NA	TRBJ2-3	NA	TRBV9	CASSVALGLSDTQYF	TGTGCCAGCAGCGTAGCTTTGGGACTCTCGGATACGCAGTATTTT
NA	TRBJ1-2	NA	TRBV7-2	CASSLASGGVWYGYTF	TGTGCCAGCAGCTTAGCGAGTGGGGGCGTGTGGTATGGCTACACCTTC
NA	TRBJ1-5	NA	TRBV19	CASRSGDQPQHF	TGTGCCAGTAGATCGGGAGATCAGCCCCAGCATTTT
TRBD1	TRBJ2-2	NA	TRBV20-1	CSASPYGQGDTGELFF	TGCAGTGCCAGTCCCTACGGACAGGGAGACACCGGGGAGCTGTTTTTT
NA	TRBJ2-3	NA	TRBV6-5	CASSYSGALGDTQYF	TGTGCCAGCAGTTACTCTGGGGCATTGGGGGATACGCAGTATTTT
TRBD2	TRBJ2-1	many	TRBV5-1	CASSLEAGGYNEQFF	TGCGCCAGCAGCTTGGAAGCGGGGGGTTACAATGAGCAGTTCTTC
NA	TRBJ2-6	NA	TRBV7-2	CASSTEVSGANVLTF	TGTGCCAGCAGCACAGAAGTCTCTGGGGCCAACGTCCTGACTTTC
TRBD1	TRBJ2-3	once	TRBV6-2/TRBV6-3	CASSAGTASTDTQYF	TGTGCCAGCAGCGCCGGGACAGCCTCCACAGATACGCAGTATTTT
TRBD1	TRBJ2-5	few	TRBV7-9	CASSLSGTGTTQYF	TGTGCCAGCAGCCTATCCGGGACAGGGACGACCCAGTACTTC
NA	TRBJ1-2	NA	TRBV18	CASSPDSSGYGYTF	TGTGCCAGCTCACCGGACAGCTCAGGCTATGGCTACACCTTC
NA	TRBJ2-7	NA	TRBV7-2	CASSLGPAGNEQYF	TGTGCCAGCAGCTTAGGCCCAGCGGGCAACGAGCAGTACTTC
NA	TRBJ1-1	NA	TRBV28	CASSRSYTEAFF	TGTGCCAGCAGTCGCAGTTACACTGAAGCTTTCTTT